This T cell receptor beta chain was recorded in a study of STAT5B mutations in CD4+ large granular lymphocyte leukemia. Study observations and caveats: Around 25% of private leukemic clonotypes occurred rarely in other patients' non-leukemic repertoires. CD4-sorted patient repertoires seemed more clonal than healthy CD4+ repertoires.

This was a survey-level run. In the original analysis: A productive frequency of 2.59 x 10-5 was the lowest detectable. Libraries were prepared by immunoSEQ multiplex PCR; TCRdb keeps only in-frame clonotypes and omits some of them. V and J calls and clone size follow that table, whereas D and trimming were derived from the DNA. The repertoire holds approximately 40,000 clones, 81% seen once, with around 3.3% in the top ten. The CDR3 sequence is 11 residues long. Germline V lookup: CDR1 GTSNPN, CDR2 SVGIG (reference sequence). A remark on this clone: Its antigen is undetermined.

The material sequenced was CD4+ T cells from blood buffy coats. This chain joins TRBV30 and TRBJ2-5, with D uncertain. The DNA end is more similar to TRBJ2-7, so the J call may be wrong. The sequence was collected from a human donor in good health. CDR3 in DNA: TGTGCCGGGCCGGGCAGCTACGAGCAGTACTTC. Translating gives CAGPGSYEQYF.